What follows are 8 T cell receptor beta chains derived from one specimen sequenced in a study of control samples from healthy donors and cancer patients. The data were produced by immunoSEQ multiplex PCR, yet TCRdb's version contains in-frame clones alone and is incomplete. The sample lists some 65,000 clones, around four fifths occurring once. Sequencing input: PBMCs. The receptors shown here come from a woman between 50 and 59 years old with lung cancer.

V usage is TRBV27 and J usage is TRBJ1-2; D unresolved. Germline lookup yields CDR1 MNHEY and CDR2 SMNVEV (reference sequence). CDR3 length: 13 residues. Trimming cost V 7 bases and J 2 bases, with 11 bases left between them. CDR3 DNA sequence: TGTGCCAGCACTACGAAGCCAAACTATGGCTACACCTTC. It specifies CASTTKPNYGYTF.

The gene calls are TRBV28 and TRBJ2-7, with 7 bases aligning to TRBD1. The CDR3 is 15 residues long. The V segment lost 4 bases and the J segment 5 bases; nucleotides outside the gene matches: 11. Germline CDR1 reads MDHEN; CDR2 reads SYDVKM. CDR3 sequence: CASSSRLTGKNEQYF. The CDR3 DNA reads TGTGCCAGCAGTTCCCGATTGACAGGGAAGAACGAGCAGTACTTC.

V is TRBV27 and J is TRBJ1-1; D perhaps matches TRBD1 (5 bases). The V gene's germline CDR1 is MNHEY and CDR2 SMNVEV (reference sequence). This CDR3 spans 14 amino acids. Trimming stripped 5 bases from V and 2 bases from J, with 12 bases between. CDR3 protein: CASSKGSLNTEAFF. The CDR3 DNA sequence: TGTGCCAGCAGTAAGGGGTCCCTTAACACTGAAGCTTTCTTT.

The chain recombines TRBV29-1 with TRBJ2-7, with D possibly matching TRBD2 (5 bases). The germline V gene has CDR1 SQVTM and CDR2 ANQGSEA. This CDR3 comprises 17 residues. The germline V and J ends were trimmed by 0 bases and 3 bases, with 21 bases remaining between them. The CDR3 spells CSVEDQLGPGGRYEQYF. The CDR3 DNA reads as TGCAGCGTTGAAGATCAGTTAGGACCTGGCGGGCGCTACGAGCAGTACTTC.

The V and J genes are TRBV7-2 and TRBJ1-1; D remains unclear. Germline values: CDR1 SGHTA, CDR2 FQGNSA. V was pared by 0 bases and J by 5 bases, with 10 bases between. The CDR3 loop spans 14 amino acids. The CDR3 DNA reads TGTGCCAGCAGCTTAGCGTCCCCGGGGACTGAAGCTTTCTTT. It is translated as CASSLASPGTEAFF.

V usage is TRBV2 and J usage is TRBJ1-5; tentatively, D is TRBD1 (5 bases). V lost 8 bases and J 1 base, leaving 9 bases between the germline ends. The length of the CDR3 is 13 residues. The V gene's germline CDR1 is SNHLY and CDR2 FYNNEI. The chain's CDR3 is CASARGSNQPQHF. The DNA for the CDR3 is TGTGCCAGCGCTCGGGGCAGCAATCAGCCCCAGCATTTT.

This chain uses TRBV9 with TRBJ2-1; a possible D gene is TRBD2 (6 bases). Trimming pared 1 base from V and 7 bases from J, leaving 12 bases between. CDR1 is SGDLS and CDR2 is YYNGEE in the germline V gene. This CDR3 contains 14 residues. In nucleotides, the CDR3 is TGTGCCAGCAGCGTACATGCAGGGAGGAATGAGCAGTTCTTC. It encodes CASSVHAGRNEQFF.

For the CDR3, the DNA is TGCGCCAGCAGGTTCACAGGGGATGGCTACACCTTC. The encoded protein is CASRFTGDGYTF. This chain joins TRBV5-1 and TRBJ1-2, with TRBD1 matching 7 bases. Germline V gene lookup returns CDR1 SGHRS and CDR2 YFSETQ. This CDR3 is built from 12 residues. The V gene end was trimmed by 5 bases and the J gene end by 6 bases; junction bases not matched to a gene: 4.